Below, one T cell receptor beta chain is given with its context. The table lists this clonotype with a few counts. Its antigen remains unidentified. The sample holds no much larger clone one base away, and base qualities are not on file. The donors were roughly 39 Caucasian individuals from Russia, aged about 6 to 95 years, who were systemically healthy. Around 10 milliliters of peripheral blood were collected from each donor into EDTA-treated Vacutainer tubes. Ficoll-Paque density-gradient centrifugation was used to isolate PBMCs, with at least 7 million obtained per sample. Trizol reagent was used to extract total RNA from the PBMCs, yielding at least 5.5 micrograms per sample. Naive CD45RAhigh/CD27high T cell percentages were measured by flow cytometry on a PBMC aliquot from every donor. Library generation was performed with 5' RACE. The instrument was an Illumina HiSeq 2500. A second PCR of about 6 to 11 cycles was performed with a sample-barcoded 5' primer and a J-beta primer mix. Each TCR beta cDNA molecule received a unique molecular identifier from a template-switch 5' adaptor carrying 12 random nucleotides. At least 2.5 million CDR3-containing paired-end reads were obtained from each sample. All of the RNA was converted into first-strand cDNA using the Mint cDNA synthesis kit, with a TRBC-specific oligonucleotide serving as the primer. Following uracil-DNA glycosylase treatment, a first 18-cycle PCR with universal primers M1SS and BC2_uni_R was performed on all cDNA. On the study's bioinformatics: For normalization, 1 million high-quality reads were randomly selected from each sample, with every read carrying a distinct molecular identifier. Instead of being binned into consensus sequences, reads that shared molecular identifiers were thrown out. MiTCR, run with a Q25 quality threshold and the strictest error-elimination algorithm, handled CDR3 identification, clonotype clustering and error correction. Lower-bound total TCR beta diversity was estimated with a nonparametric unseen species model using Euler transformation. Clones were called with MiXCR by TCRdb after fastp trimmed the public reads at Q25, and only in-frame beta chains were retained. Rows are combined by CDR3 protein, so each entry shows the most common genes and DNA. None of the V and J calls come from the authors' own analysis; TCRdb made them. This sample is represented by about a million distinct CDR3 sequences; roughly 47% of them were singletons. Of the sample, over 20% is held by the ten largest clones.

The CDR3 numbers 13 residues from cysteine through phenylalanine. The only DNA kept is the CDR3, 39 bases in frame from the first base. V loses 4 bases, J loses 6 bases, and the germline ends lie 14 bases apart. CDR1 is given as DFQATT and CDR2 as SNEGSKA, both from the germline V gene (reference sequence). The data stem from a study of blood T cells in healthy people across ages (dated by TCRdb to about 2015). In terms of the full investigation: In model experiments, roughly one uniquely barcoded TCR beta cDNA molecule per two T cells was captured by template switching. The study measured age-related changes in TCR beta repertoire diversity using deep sequencing normalized with unique cDNA molecular identifiers. Four age groups were formed from the donors: young (average about 16 years), middle-aged (approximately 40), aged (approximately 60) and long-lived (about 75). To avoid experimental bias, donors of different ages were spread randomly across the sequencing lanes. The study analyzed two additional independent replicas of 1 million unique cDNA reads from the same blood draw for two donors, one aged 18 to 29 and one aged 80 or older.

Paper-wide results and their limitations: The percentage of naive T cells measured by flow cytometry correlated strongly with observed TCR beta diversity. The long-lived group showed more naive CD4+ T cells, fewer expanded clones and increased TCR diversity than the aged group, suggesting age selection. As age increased, observed TCR beta diversity per million T cells dropped in a roughly linear way, and a significant reduction was already evident by age 40. Because the CMV infection status of the donors was unknown, age-related changes in expanded clonotypes may potentially have been confounded. Conclusive comparison of naive and antigen-experienced compartments was prevented by the profiling of bulk unsorted PBMCs. Total diversity estimates from one million sequenced T cells were considered lower bounds and underestimates.

The sample comprised blood. The chain employs TRBV20-1 and TRBJ2-3; too little of a D gene remains to name it. The sequence was obtained from a woman in her sixties or seventies in good health. The sequence in DNA is TGCAGTGCTAAAGGGTCCAGTCGTGATACGCAGTATTTT. This encodes CSAKGSSRDTQYF.